This entry features one T cell receptor (beta chain) sequence. Its recognized antigen is unknown. Qualities for individual bases were not recorded, and no much larger clone is one base off. The library was prepared using the immunoSEQ multiplex PCR assay. The multiplex PCR relied on a mix of 60 forward primers for TCR Vbeta segments and 13 reverse primers for TCR Jbeta segments. The CDR3 region of rearranged TCR beta genes was amplified from genomic DNA by a multiplex PCR assay. On the Illumina HiSeq System, the amplified TCR beta libraries were sequenced as 87-base-pair reads. From the authors' description of their analysis: A later analysis tallied 70 million to 100 million unique TCR beta chains across the 700 or so repertoires, and roughly 11 million of those chains were shared by two or more donors. To remove PCR and sequencing errors, raw reads were error-corrected and collapsed into unique sequences using a nearest-neighbor algorithm that merged closely related sequences. CDR3 sequences were aligned to IMGT reference sequences to assign V, D and J gene segments. Each retained sequence needed at least a six-nucleotide match to both a V gene segment and a J gene segment. A rearrangement was called productive if the CDR3 had no stop codons and remained in frame with V and J, and every other rearrangement was called non-productive. CDR3 was defined by IMGT convention, running from the second conserved V-encoded cysteine to the conserved J-encoded phenylalanine. The earlier analysis of about 530 of the donors excluded any sequence lacking an unambiguous match to a single V gene segment. An earlier analysis of several hundred of the donors called V segments functional above 56.7% productive rearrangements and segregating when the between-donor standard deviation exceeded 5%. To diagnose cytomegalovirus status from the catalog of TCR beta chain sequences, a statistical classification framework was built. In a later analysis, V and J genes were assigned by comparing TCR nucleotide sequences against IMGT/GENE-DB human TR gene sequences. Using the TCRdist pipeline, a later analysis assigned CDR3 sequences along with most-parsimonious VDJ recombination scenarios. In a later analysis, every TCR beta chain was defined by the combination of its CDR3 amino acid sequence and its V-gene family, and reads without a unique V-gene family were dropped. In a later analysis, 500 to 650 highly shared, low-generation-probability nucleotide sequences were removed to address suspected cross-contamination and a sequencing artifact. In a later analysis, a clonal expansion index was calculated for each public chain from normalized within-repertoire ranks of inferred template counts. In a later analysis, generation probabilities were computed with a VDJ recombination model fitted to out-of-frame rearrangements, and the resulting probabilities were checked against IGoR. A later analysis scored TCR-TCR, TCR-HLA and TCR-CMV co-occurrence with hypergeometric tests, applying a repertoire-size bias correction to TCR pairs. A later analysis estimated false discovery rates by permuting HLA or CMV assignments 20 times. A later analysis grouped co-occurring TCRs with DBSCAN, adding TCRdist sequence similarity when clustering within HLA-allele-positive subsets. Repertoires with fewer than 30,000 or more than 120,000 public chains, plus five repertoires with anomalous nucleotide sharing, were excluded from co-occurrence clustering. In TCRdb, the immuneACCESS table is reduced to in-frame sequences with V and J assigned. These tables do not hold every clone; where another copy was compared, an unresolved V gene accounts for under half, and the others remain unexplained. V and J calls and clone size come straight from that table; D and trimming were deduced from the DNA. In all, the sample holds about 150,000 clones, and around 84% of those were seen once. The ten largest clonotypes hold 1% of the sample.

Via the germline V gene (reference sequence), CDR1 is SGHAT and CDR2 FQDESV. V loses 6 bases, J loses 0 bases, and the germline ends lie 11 bases apart. The CDR3, cysteine through phenylalanine, is 14 amino acids long. Just CDR3 DNA is preserved here, 42 bases in frame from base 1. The sample comes from a study of cytomegalovirus exposure and HLA in healthy donors (dated by TCRdb to 2016 to 2017). Background for the entire study: According to an earlier analysis of around 600 of the donors, some 180 million T cells yielded 100 million or so unique TCR beta sequences and about 300 Gb of sequence data. The study used immunosequencing to profile the T cell repertoires of 666 subjects and linked those repertoires to cytomegalovirus serostatus. On average, 235,054 unique TCR beta nucleotide sequences were sequenced per donor among 398 genotyped donors of the cohort, with 15% to 20% of those sequences being non-productive. Every repertoire in the discovery cohort had been generated on one and the same sequencing platform. Class I and class II HLA loci were covered by the typing at four-digit resolution. Donor age, sex, ethnicity and CMV serostatus were collected together with the repertoire data. In a later genetic analysis, genome-wide SNP genotypes for about 65% of the roughly 700 donors were used, and that subset was treated as a discovery cohort. In the later analysis, no new phenotypic data were used to find candidate immune exposures; instead, reliance was placed on TCR beta sequences and their occurrence across donors. An early release covering 550 to 700 HLA-typed donors comprised approximately 290 gigabases of sequencing data and 85 million or so unique TCR sequences. In a later analysis, previously published TCR beta repertoires from 666 donors were re-analyzed and high-resolution HLA genotyping was added so that TCR occurrence patterns could be studied. Along with the roughly 700-subject first cohort, a separate validation cohort of roughly 110 different subjects was used. Because of strong linkage in the cohort, a few DR-DQ haplotypes were treated as single units for association and clustering. To predict cytomegalovirus infection status, the study brought together high-throughput TCR immunosequencing, statistical association of individual TCRs with disease status, and machine learning. The genetic ancestry cluster associated with self-reported Caucasian donors included roughly 84% of the roughly 410 genotyped donors. An earlier analysis of fewer than 700 of the donors applied high-throughput TCR beta sequencing to assess whether each TCR beta V gene segment acted as functional or pseudogenic. The number of typed donors differed by locus: roughly 629-630 for A, B, C, DRB1 and DQB1; approximately 520 for DQA1; approximately 600 for DPA1; and approximately 450 for DPB1. The aim of the study was to test whether cataloging public T cell receptors could identify signatures of past pathogen exposure. Broad study findings and their caveats: A total of 150 to 200 TCR beta chains were listed by the study as associated with cytomegalovirus. A further reported finding was that TCR beta sequences accurately predicted the HLA-A and HLA-B alleles for most subjects in the first cohort. In a later genetic analysis, a missense DCLRE1C variant was associated with V-gene and J-gene trimming of TCR beta chains, and the association was replicated in an independent cohort. A later analysis reported that several top co-occurrence clusters appeared linked to parvovirus B19, influenza, CMV and Epstein-Barr virus. Across donors, most TCR sequences were observed very rarely, whereas some public TCRs were present in many individuals. The classifier was reported to diagnose cytomegalovirus status with high specificity and sensitivity in both the original cohort and the validation cohort. Some IMGT-functional V segments, including TRBV6-2 and TRBV6-3, could not be distinguished by the 87-base-pair reads and were therefore excluded. Compared with equally common non-associated chains, HLA-associated TCR beta chains in a later analysis were more clonally expanded and had lower generation probabilities. A later analysis found that most CMV-associated TCR beta chains appeared HLA-restricted, with HLA associations seemingly driven largely by CMV exposure. Immune exposure information for the cohort was limited to CMV serostatus. The presence/absence analyses assumed that sequencing depth was roughly uniform across donors, and that assumption may not be true. A few of the identified cytomegalovirus-associated TCR beta chains were confirmed in vitro to be specific for cytomegalovirus antigens. Only TCR beta chains were sequenced in this cohort, and the absence of alpha or paired-chain data limited detectable features. Correlated functional status among segregating V segments might be attributable to linkage disequilibrium, but an unknown experimental factor could not be ruled out. A later genetic analysis reported fewer N-insertions in productive TCRs among donors in an Asian-associated ancestry cluster than the roughly 700-donor mean. Because HLA typing was unavailable for some donors at each locus, only the typed subset was used in association tests. Strong co-occurrence of HLA alleles, especially DR and DQ, made assigning TCR associations to individual alleles difficult. According to the authors, the approach could potentially be generalized to other disease states and immunological phenotypes. In a later analysis, the rate of TCR association differed among HLA loci, with DRB1 alleles having the most associated TCRs and HLA-C alleles having the fewest. Specific HLA alleles were associated with roughly 17,000 TCR beta sequences at a false discovery rate of 0.05 in a later analysis. An earlier analysis of roughly 570 of the donors showed that most TCR beta V segments appeared in productive rearrangements either about 87% or about 30% of the time, which broadly matched IMGT annotations. The sequencing pipeline was judged likely to have produced a cluster of highly shared sequence variants as a technical artifact. Around 16 rarely observed V segments, including chromosome 9 orphons, were excluded from the earlier analysis of about 600 of the donors because counts were too low.

In total, roughly 670 healthy bone marrow donors made up the cohort. At the time of sampling, every cohort member was nominally healthy, though immune exposures that went unrecorded were likely present. The donor was CMV seronegative and was included in the group of several hundred seronegative cohort members. A peripheral blood sample was provided by each donor, and peripheral blood mononuclear cells were used for TCR beta sequencing. The Qiagen DNeasy Blood Extraction Kit was used to extract genomic DNA from the blood cell samples. The receptor was isolated from a boy aged 2 to 10 in good health and CMV-seronegative. The V and J genes are TRBV11-1 and TRBJ1-1; no confident D gene assignment can be made. Material: PBMCs. The CDR3 here reads CASRPTRLNTEAFF. The nucleotide sequence is TGTGCCAGCAGACCCACGAGGCTGAACACTGAAGCTTTCTTT.